Following are 10 T cell receptor beta chains from one sample sequenced in a study of shared T cell receptors in the human thymus. The table came from immunoSEQ multiplex PCR; TCRdb's copy has only in-frame clones and leaves some out. The repertoire holds 650,000 to 950,000 clones, with around 85% as singletons. The same sample was also used in a study of human thymus T cells.

The sequenced material came from thymocytes. These TCRs come from a girl under two years old with a congenital heart defect.

V is TRBV7-9 and J is TRBJ2-7; 7 nucleotides match TRBD2. CDR1 is SEHNR and CDR2 is FQNEAQ in the germline V gene (reference sequence). Trimming cost V 3 bases and J 6 bases; bases outside gene matches: 8. The CDR3 has 14 residues. This CDR3 reads CASSLGGAPLEQYF. DNA for the CDR3: TGTGCCAGCAGCTTGGGAGGGGCCCCTCTCGAGCAGTACTTC.

This chain joins TRBV19 and TRBJ1-2; no definite D call. The CDR3 consists of 14 residues. In germline, CDR1 is LNHDA, CDR2 SQIVND (reference sequence). The V end was cut by 3 bases, the J end by 0 bases, with 8 bases between. This chain's CDR3 is CASSMATSNYGYTF. In nucleotides, the CDR3 is TGTGCCAGTAGTATGGCAACCTCTAACTATGGCTACACCTTC.

The rearrangement links TRBV27 to TRBJ1-5; D is possibly TRBD1 (6 bases). Trimming stripped 3 bases from V and 6 bases from J, with 15 bases between. This CDR3 spans 15 amino acids. In germline, CDR1 is MNHEY, CDR2 SMNVEV (reference sequence). The CDR3 is CASSLRGSIIQPQHF. CDR3 DNA sequence: TGTGCCAGCAGTTTGAGGGGGTCTATTATTCAGCCCCAGCATTTT.

The chain has TRBV12-5 and TRBJ2-1; TRBD2 agrees at 11 bases. The CDR3 extends over 20 amino acids. CDR1 is LGHNT, CDR2 FRNRAP, per germline. V shed 0 bases, J shed 7 bases, and the junction held 17 bases outside the gene matches. Here the CDR3 DNA reads TGTGCTAGTGGTTTGGTTATGGGGCTAGCGGGGGGCCGCGGTGTAAATGAGCAGTTCTTC. Translating gives CASGLVMGLAGGRGVNEQFF.

The chain combines TRBV6-5 with TRBJ1-3, with D tentatively TRBD1 (6 bases). The CDR3 extends over 14 amino acids. V was trimmed by 5 bases and J by 0 bases, leaving 8 bases between them. Germline assignment: CDR1 MNHEY and CDR2 SVGAGI. DNA of the CDR3: TGTGCCAGCAGTGAGGGGGACTCTGGAAACACCATATATTTT. This gives the protein CASSEGDSGNTIYF.

This clone occurred a few times. The chain has TRBV18 and TRBJ1-3; D is possibly TRBD1 (6 bases). Germline V gene data show CDR1 as KGHSH and CDR2 as LQKENI. Trimming shortened V by 2 bases and J by 0 bases, and 14 bases separated the two germline ends. The CDR3 runs to 17 residues. The CDR3, as DNA: TGTGCCAGCTCACCAGGGCCTCAGGGGCTCTCTGGAAACACCATATATTTT. It specifies CASSPGPQGLSGNTIYF.

The chain couples TRBV28 to TRBJ1-5, with 9 positions matching TRBD1. Germline values: CDR1 MDHEN, CDR2 SYDVKM. The CDR3 extends over 18 amino acids. V lost 2 bases to trimming and J lost 5 bases; unmatched junction nucleotides: 13. The CDR3 spells CASSLRTFGTGSDQPQHF. CDR3 coding DNA: TGTGCCAGCAGTTTAAGGACCTTTGGGACAGGGAGTGATCAGCCCCAGCATTTT.

The J gene is TRBJ2-1, the V gene TRBV7-8, with 7 positions matching TRBD2. V shed 4 bases and J 0 bases; nucleotides not matched to a gene: 6. The length of the CDR3 is 16 residues. Germline CDR1 is SGHVS and CDR2 is FQNEAQ. In nucleotides, the CDR3 is TGTGCCAGCAGCTCCCCCATAGCGGGCTCCTACAATGAGCAGTTCTTC. The encoded protein is CASSSPIAGSYNEQFF.

The chain carries TRBV2 and TRBJ1-5, with 7 bases matching TRBD1. V shed 1 base and J 0 bases; nucleotides not matched to a gene: 21. This CDR3 spans 22 amino acids. Germline CDR1 is SNHLY and CDR2 is FYNNEI. CDR3 coding DNA: TGTGCCAGCAGTGAAGGACAGGGAGCCCTTCGGTCCGTTCTTAATAGCAATCAGCCCCAGCATTTT. It yields the protein CASSEGQGALRSVLNSNQPQHF.

This clone was detected only once. This sequence joins TRBV19 and TRBJ2-7; D possibly corresponds to TRBD1 (7 bases). Germline V gene sequence: CDR1 LNHDA, CDR2 SQIVND (reference sequence). This CDR3 spans 14 amino acids. Trimming took off 3 bases at V and 7 bases at J, with 16 bases between the two ends. The CDR3 reads CASSMTGRLREQYF. CDR3 DNA: TGTGCCAGTAGTATGACAGGGAGGCTACGGGAGCAGTACTTC.